This section outlines one T cell receptor (beta chain) sequence together with its context. Its target is not known. The data originate from a study of shared clonotypes between healthy human individuals. Study-wide results and limits: Blood was the only sampled material, and tissue repertoires likely differ. Inspection by rarefaction showed sorted-subset sequencing to be incomplete despite large depth.

Naive CD8 populations comprised CD45RO-negative cells positively selected for CCR7, excluding terminally differentiated effector memory CD45RA+ cells. The CDR3 covers 15 residues. Losses at the gene ends were 0 bases for V and 4 bases for J; bases not matched to a gene: 5. CDR1 and CDR2 from the germline V gene are SGHRS and YFSETQ. The method was immunoSEQ multiplex PCR; TCRdb's version includes in-frame clones alone and lacks a portion of them. This sample carries some 2.1 million clones, about 95% of them seen once, and the ten largest clones take 1.1%. The gene calls are TRBV5-1 and TRBJ1-1; 8 positions agree with TRBD1. The material sequenced was naive CD8+ T cells sorted from blood. The receptor was derived from a man between 18 and 29 years old in good health. This CDR3 reads CASSLVSGGITEAFF. The CDR3 DNA reads as TGCGCCAGCAGCTTGGTTTCAGGGGGCATCACTGAAGCTTTCTTT. Together with reference TRBV5-1 and TRBJ1-1, the CDR3 gives the full variable domain: KAGVTQTPRYLIKTRGQQVTLSCSPISGHRSVSWYQQTPGQGLQFLFEYFSETQRNKGNFPGRFSGRQFSNSRSEMNVSTLELGDSALYLCASSLVSGGITEAFFGQGTRLTVV.